Listed below are T cell receptor beta chains from one sample, sequenced in a study of shared clonotypes between healthy human individuals. Assay used: immunoSEQ multiplex PCR; TCRdb lists only in-frame clones, some missing. This sample has millions of clones, with more than 90% found just once. Sequencing was performed on naive CD4+ T cells sorted from blood. The receptor set was obtained from a man aged 18 to 30 in good health. CDR3s include the opening cysteine and the closing phenylalanine or tryptophan. The D gene is left open where the match is weak. Where a row states a size, it is once, few, many or the class of an expanded clone; other rows omit it.

V gene	clone size	J gene	D gene	CDR3 DNA	CDR3 protein
TRBV19	-	TRBJ1-4	-	TGTGCCAGTAGTCAGGGGCGGCAGCCCGCTAATGAAAAACTGTTTTTT	CASSQGRQPANEKLFF
TRBV29-1	-	TRBJ2-7	-	TGCAGCGTTGCCCAAAGGAACAGTTACGAGCAGTACTTC	CSVAQRNSYEQYF
TRBV7-9	-	TRBJ2-5	-	TGTGCCAGCAGCTTAAACAGCTACGCGCAGTACTTC	CASSLNSYAQYF
TRBV7-9	few	TRBJ1-5	TRBD1	TGTGCCAGCAGCGCGGGGGGGACAGGGGCTCAGCCCCAGCATTTT	CASSAGGTGAQPQHF
TRBV19	-	TRBJ2-1	TRBD2	TGTGCCAGTAGTATTTTTCCGAGGACTAGCCACTACAATGAGCAGTTCTTC	CASSIFPRTSHYNEQFF
TRBV2	-	TRBJ1-5	TRBD1	TGTGCCAGCACGAACAGGGGCGGCAATCAGCCCCAGCATTTT	CASTNRGGNQPQHF
TRBV10-3	-	TRBJ2-2	TRBD1	TGTGCCATCAGAGTTACCGGGACAGGGGTGGCCGGGGAGCTGTTTTTT	CAIRVTGTGVAGELFF
TRBV6-4	once	TRBJ2-1	TRBD2	TGTGCCAGCACCAGACGAAAGCGGGAGGTTCTTTTCAATGAGCAGTTCTTC	CASTRRKREVLFNEQFF
TRBV30	-	TRBJ2-2	-	TGTGCCTGGAGCGTCACATACATCGGGGAGCTGTTTTTT	CAWSVTYIGELFF
TRBV10-3	-	TRBJ1-4	-	TGTGCCATCAGCGCTCGAGGCGGACAGTCCCCATCTGAAAAACTGTTTTTT	CAISARGGQSPSEKLFF
TRBV28	-	TRBJ1-1	-	TGTGCCAGCAGGCCGACGAGAAGGGGGTACACTGAAGCTTTCTTT	CASRPTRRGYTEAFF
TRBV2	-	TRBJ2-2	TRBD2	TGTGCCAGCAGCGGGACACCACATGGCCTAGCGGGGAACACCGGGGAGCTGTTTTTT	CASSGTPHGLAGNTGELFF
TRBV4-1	few	TRBJ1-4	TRBD1	TGCGCCAGCAGCCCCGACAGGGCTTTGACTAATGAAAAACTGTTTTTT	CASSPDRALTNEKLFF
TRBV7-6	-	TRBJ1-6	-	TGTGCCAGCAGCTTAGAAGGGGGGGTTTATTCACCCCTCCACTTT	CASSLEGGVYSPLHF
TRBV10-2	-	TRBJ1-5	-	TGCGCCAGCAGGGGGCAGGGCAATCAGCCCCAGCATTTT	CASRGQGNQPQHF
TRBV5-1	-	TRBJ2-3	TRBD1	TGCGCCAGCAGCTTGGACAGGGGGGAAACAGATACGCAGTATTTT	CASSLDRGETDTQYF
TRBV11-2	-	TRBJ2-7	TRBD1	TGTGCCAGCAGCTTGGGACAGGGGAGGGCCGAGCAGTACTTC	CASSLGQGRAEQYF
TRBV4-3	-	TRBJ1-4	-	TGCGCCAGCAGCCAGGGGCAGGGTAATGAAAAACTGTTTTTT	CASSQGQGNEKLFF
TRBV6-5	once	TRBJ2-7	-	TGTGCCAGCAGGGGATCAGGAGGGGTCTACGAGCAGTACTTC	CASRGSGGVYEQYF
TRBV27	-	TRBJ1-6	TRBD1	TGTGCCAGCAGTGAACAGGGGATCTCCTATAATTCACCCCTCCACTTT	CASSEQGISYNSPLHF
TRBV7-3	-	TRBJ1-6	-	TGTGCCAGCAGCTTAAGATGGGCTTCACCCCTCCACTTT	CASSLRWASPLHF
TRBV6-5	-	TRBJ2-5	TRBD2	TGTGCCAGCAGTTATGTAGCGGGGAAGACCCAGTACTTC	CASSYVAGKTQYF
TRBV5-1	-	TRBJ1-1	-	TGCGCCAGCAGCAGATGGGACCTTATCGGGACTGAAGCTTTCTTT	CASSRWDLIGTEAFF
TRBV5-1	-	TRBJ1-2	TRBD1	TGCGCCAGCAGCTTGGACAGGGGGGTCTATGGCTACACCTTC	CASSLDRGVYGYTF
TRBV6-1	-	TRBJ2-7	-	TGTGCCAGCAGTGTTGGGGGGGGGCCCTACGAGCAGTACTTC	CASSVGGGPYEQYF
TRBV2	-	TRBJ2-5	-	TGTGCCAGCAGTGACAGACGTTATCAAGAGACCCAGTACTTC	CASSDRRYQETQYF
TRBV5-4	once	TRBJ2-1	-	TGTGCCAGCAGCGGGGAAGGGGGAGTAATCAATGAGCAGTTCTTC	CASSGEGGVINEQFF
TRBV25-1	-	TRBJ1-5	-	TGTGCCAGCAGTGAATGGAGGGAGGCTCAGCCCCAGCATTTT	CASSEWREAQPQHF
TRBV7-2	-	TRBJ2-2	-	TGTGCCAGCAGCTTAGTAACAGGGATCACCGGGGAGCTGTTTTTT	CASSLVTGITGELFF
TRBV10-1	-	TRBJ2-1	-	TGCGCCAGCAGTCGAAACTACAATGAGCAGTTCTTC	CASSRNYNEQFF
TRBV14	-	TRBJ1-4	-	TGTGCCAGCAGCCAAGATCATCCCGTGGGACTGTTTTTT	CASSQDHPVGLFF
TRBV6-6	-	TRBJ2-1	TRBD2	TGTGCCAGCAGTTACTCGACGACTAGCGGCCACAATGAGCAGTTCTTC	CASSYSTTSGHNEQFF
TRBV10-1	-	TRBJ2-7	-	TGCGCCAGCAGTTTTAATATCGGTTACGAGCAGTACTTC	CASSFNIGYEQYF
TRBV2	-	TRBJ1-1	-	TGTGCCAGCAGCAGGTTGGGGGGGACTCCGAACACTGAAGCTTTCTTT	CASSRLGGTPNTEAFF
TRBV18	-	TRBJ1-3	-	TGTGCCAGCTCGCCCGCGCAAGAGGTCTCTGGAAACACCATATATTTT	CASSPAQEVSGNTIYF
TRBV7-9	once	TRBJ1-1	TRBD1	TGTGCCAGCAGCTTAGACAGGGGGGACACTGAAGCTTTCTTT	CASSLDRGDTEAFF
TRBV5-1	-	TRBJ2-6	-	TGCGCCAGCAGCATACGGGACTCGAGCTCTGGGGCCAACGTCCTGACTTTC	CASSIRDSSSGANVLTF
TRBV7-6	few	TRBJ2-7	TRBD1	TGTGCCAGCAGTATGGGACAGGGCAGCGAGCAGTACTTC	CASSMGQGSEQYF
TRBV29-1	-	TRBJ2-1	-	TGCAGCGTTGAATCAGGGGCCTTGCAGTTCTTC	CSVESGALQFF
TRBV29-1	-	TRBJ2-5	-	TGCAGCGTCCCCCGAGCGGAGCAAGAGACCCAGTACTTC	CSVPRAEQETQYF
TRBV7-7	-	TRBJ2-5	TRBD2	TGTGCTAGCAGCCCTAAGGGACTAGCGAAAGAGACCCAGTACTTC	CASSPKGLAKETQYF
TRBV6-6	-	TRBJ2-5	TRBD2	TGTGCCAGCAGTTACTCTTCGCGGCGGGGGGAGACCCAGTACTTC	CASSYSSRRGETQYF
TRBV27	-	TRBJ2-1	TRBD2	TGTGCCAGCAGTCCCGGGACTAGCGGGAGCTCCTACAATGAGCAGTTCTTC	CASSPGTSGSSYNEQFF
TRBV28	-	TRBJ1-2	-	TGTGCCAGCGGGGGCTATGGCTACACCTTC	CASGGYGYTF
TRBV7-2	once	TRBJ1-5	-	TGTGCCAGCAGCTTGGAGGGGGTGGGGATAAATCAGCCCCAGCATTTT	CASSLEGVGINQPQHF
TRBV10-1	-	TRBJ1-2	-	TGCGCCAGCAGTGAGAATACCGGCTATGGCTACACCTTC	CASSENTGYGYTF
TRBV5-1	-	TRBJ2-3	-	TGCGCCAGCAGCTTGGCCCAGGGAACAGATACGCAGTATTTT	CASSLAQGTDTQYF
TRBV28	-	TRBJ1-6	TRBD1	TGTGCCAGCAGTCCCCTGGGACAGGTTGTTTCACCCCTCCACTTT	CASSPLGQVVSPLHF
TRBV27	-	TRBJ1-5	-	TGTGCCAGCAGTTTATCTGGTACCGTGGGCAATCAGCCCCAGCATTTT	CASSLSGTVGNQPQHF
TRBV18	few	TRBJ1-4	-	TGTGCCAGCTCACCGGGCGCGGTTAATGAAAAACTGTTTTTT	CASSPGAVNEKLFF
TRBV5-1	-	TRBJ2-1	TRBD2	TGCGCCAGCAGCTTGGCGGTGACTAGCGGCAACAATGAGCAGTTCTTC	CASSLAVTSGNNEQFF
TRBV7-2	-	TRBJ2-2	TRBD2	TGTGCCAGCAGCTTAGGGGCGCGGGGGTGGCGGACCGGGGAGCTGTTTTTT	CASSLGARGWRTGELFF
TRBV11-2	once	TRBJ2-2	-	TGTGCCAGCAGCCCCCCCGCGGGGGCCACCGGGGAGCTGTTTTTT	CASSPPAGATGELFF
TRBV5-1	-	TRBJ2-5	-	TGCGCCAGCAGCGTTTCAGGGACATTGGAGACCCAGTACTTC	CASSVSGTLETQYF
TRBV7-2	-	TRBJ2-7	-	TGTGCCAGCAGCTTATATGCGGTCACCTACGAGCAGTACTTC	CASSLYAVTYEQYF
TRBV7-2	-	TRBJ2-7	-	TGTGCCAGCAGCTCTGTGGGGGGGCTCTACGAGCAGTACTTC	CASSSVGGLYEQYF
TRBV18	-	TRBJ2-2	-	TGTGCCAGCTCATCCGAGCCGACGGGCACCGGGGAGCTGTTTTTT	CASSSEPTGTGELFF
TRBV20-1	-	TRBJ2-5	-	TGCAGTGCTAGGGCGGAGACCCAGTACTTC	CSARAETQYF
TRBV7-8	-	TRBJ2-7	-	TGTGCCAGCAGCTTAAGGCTAGCGAGGGAGCAGTACTTC	CASSLRLAREQYF